This T cell receptor beta chain is drawn from a study of T cells in tumors after PD-1 blockade. Study summary: Mean per tumor sample: 25,000 or so templates (554-99,264), 6,000 to 6,500 unique clonotypes.

Study-wide results and limits: Peripheral recruitment is suggested, as some novel exhausted tumor clones were in pre-treatment blood.

The CDR3 loop spans 12 amino acids. V was clipped by 7 bases and J by 3 bases, with 9 bases between them. Germline values: CDR1 MDHEN, CDR2 SYDVKM. Profiled with immunoSEQ multiplex PCR; TCRdb holds only in-frame clones, not every one. The sample shows about 2,400 clones, around two thirds of them seen only once. As to this clone: Antigen unknown.

The origin of this receptor is a human donor with basal cell carcinoma. The V gene is TRBV28, the J gene TRBJ1-2, with no clear D. The sample here was tumor tissue, taken after anti-PD-1 treatment. CDR3 nucleotides: TGTGCCAGCACAAAGGGCTACTATGGCTACACCTTC. Protein product: CASTKGYYGYTF.